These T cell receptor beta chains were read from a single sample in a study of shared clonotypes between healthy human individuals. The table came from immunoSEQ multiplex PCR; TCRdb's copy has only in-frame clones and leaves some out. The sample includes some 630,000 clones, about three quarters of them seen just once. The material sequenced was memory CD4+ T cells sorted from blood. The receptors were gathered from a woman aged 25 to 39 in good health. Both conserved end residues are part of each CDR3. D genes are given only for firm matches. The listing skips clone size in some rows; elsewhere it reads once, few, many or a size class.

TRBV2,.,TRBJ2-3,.,CASSLTSRADTQYF,TGTGCCAGCAGTCTGACTAGTCGCGCAGATACGCAGTATTTT
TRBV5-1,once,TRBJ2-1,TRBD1,CASSFADRLDNEQFF,TGCGCCAGCAGCTTTGCGGACAGGCTTGACAATGAGCAGTTCTTC
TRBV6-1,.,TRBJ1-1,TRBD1,CAIQDRGRWNTEAFF,TGTGCCATACAGGACAGGGGGCGATGGAACACTGAAGCTTTCTTT
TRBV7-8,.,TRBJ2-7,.,CASSLVDREQYF,TGTGCCAGCAGCTTAGTTGATAGGGAGCAGTACTTC
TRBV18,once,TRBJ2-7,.,CASSAGQSYEQYF,TGTGCCAGCTCAGCAGGACAGTCGTACGAGCAGTACTTC
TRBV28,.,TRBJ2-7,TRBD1,CASSPRGQGAREQYF,TGTGCCAGCAGTCCCAGGGGACAGGGGGCGCGGGAGCAGTACTTC
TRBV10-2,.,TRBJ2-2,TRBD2,CASSPSGRGVGELFF,TGCGCCAGCAGCCCTAGCGGGAGGGGGGTCGGGGAGCTGTTTTTT
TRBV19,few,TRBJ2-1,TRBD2,CASSPSGRPNNEQFF,TGTGCCAGTAGCCCTAGCGGGAGGCCTAACAATGAGCAGTTCTTC
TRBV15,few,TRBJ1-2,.,CATSRDRAGGYTF,TGTGCCACCAGCAGAGATAGGGCAGGCGGCTACACCTTC
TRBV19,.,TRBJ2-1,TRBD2,CASSQRTSGRANEQFF,TGTGCCAGTAGCCAAAGGACTAGCGGGAGGGCAAATGAGCAGTTCTTC
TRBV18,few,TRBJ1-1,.,CASSPSQGGGNTEAFF,TGTGCCAGCTCACCATCCCAGGGTGGCGGGAACACTGAAGCTTTCTTT
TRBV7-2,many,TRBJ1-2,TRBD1,CASSPGQVYGYTF,TGTGCCAGCAGCCCGGGACAGGTCTATGGCTACACCTTC
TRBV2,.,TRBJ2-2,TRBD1,CASRAQGVNTGELFF,TGTGCCAGCAGAGCGCAGGGGGTGAACACCGGGGAGCTGTTTTTT
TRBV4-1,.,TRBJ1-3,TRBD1,CASSPGTGPGNTIYF,TGCGCCAGCAGCCCGGGGACAGGCCCCGGAAACACCATATATTTT
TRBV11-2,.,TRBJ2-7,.,CASSSAWSTMDEQYF,TGTGCCAGCAGCTCCGCCTGGTCGACGATGGACGAGCAGTACTTC
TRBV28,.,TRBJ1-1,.,CASSSSDITGMNTEAFF,TGTGCCAGCAGTTCCTCCGACATCACGGGCATGAACACTGAAGCTTTCTTT
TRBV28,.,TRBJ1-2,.,CASSLRGWYGYTF,TGTGCCAGCAGCCTGAGGGGGTGGTATGGCTACACCTTC
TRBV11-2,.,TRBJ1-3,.,CASSLVKTVSGNTIYF,TGTGCCAGCAGCTTAGTTAAGACCGTCTCTGGAAACACCATATATTTT
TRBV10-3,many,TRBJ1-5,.,CAIRESAGIGQPQHF,TGTGCCATCAGAGAGTCAGCGGGGATAGGACAGCCCCAGCATTTT
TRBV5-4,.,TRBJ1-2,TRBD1,CASSPQGAEYGYTF,TGTGCCAGCAGCCCACAGGGGGCGGAATATGGCTACACCTTC
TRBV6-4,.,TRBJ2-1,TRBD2,CASSDEGGPRVEQFF,TGTGCCAGCAGTGATGAGGGAGGGCCCAGGGTTGAGCAGTTCTTC
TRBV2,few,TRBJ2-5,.,CASSVIQPETQYF,TGTGCCAGCAGCGTCATTCAGCCAGAGACCCAGTACTTC
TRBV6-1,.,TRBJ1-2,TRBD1,CASPFGDRGSYGYTF,TGTGCCAGCCCCTTTGGGGACAGGGGTTCATATGGCTACACCTTC
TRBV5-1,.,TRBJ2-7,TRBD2,CASSFQTSGSYEQYF,TGCGCCAGCAGCTTCCAAACTAGCGGGTCCTACGAGCAGTACTTC
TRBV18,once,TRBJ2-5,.,CASSPYVPGSYQETQYF,TGTGCCAGCTCACCATATGTACCGGGATCGTACCAAGAGACCCAGTACTTC
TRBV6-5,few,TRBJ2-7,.,CASRATGTQTYEQYF,TGTGCCAGCAGGGCGACCGGGACCCAAACCTACGAGCAGTACTTC
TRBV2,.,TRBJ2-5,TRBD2,CASRLAGTETQYF,TGTGCCAGCAGACTAGCGGGCACGGAGACCCAGTACTTC
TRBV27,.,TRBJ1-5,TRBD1,CASRGQGVSSNQPQHF,TGTGCCAGCAGGGGACAGGGGGTTTCTAGCAATCAGCCCCAGCATTTT
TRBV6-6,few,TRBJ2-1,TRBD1,CASSNFGTGPNEQFF,TGTGCCAGCAGTAACTTCGGGACAGGCCCCAATGAGCAGTTCTTC
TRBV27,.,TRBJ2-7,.,CASSFSQGPYEQYF,TGTGCCAGCAGTTTTAGTCAGGGGCCCTACGAGCAGTACTTC
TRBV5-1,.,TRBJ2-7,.,CASSRFADAGSYEQYF,TGCGCCAGCAGCCGTTTCGCGGACGCCGGCTCCTACGAGCAGTACTTC
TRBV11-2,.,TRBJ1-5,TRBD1,CASSLTGGNQPQHF,TGTGCCAGCAGCTTAACAGGGGGCAATCAGCCCCAGCATTTT
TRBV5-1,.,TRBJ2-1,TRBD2,CASSAGTSGNEQFF,TGCGCCAGCAGCGCCGGGACTAGCGGAAATGAGCAGTTCTTC
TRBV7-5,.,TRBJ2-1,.,CVRSFYNEQFF,TGTGTCAGAAGCTTTTATAATGAGCAGTTCTTC
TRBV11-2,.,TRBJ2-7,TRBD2,CASEGLAGGRYYEQYF,TGTGCCAGCGAGGGACTAGCGGGCGGACGCTACTACGAGCAGTACTTC
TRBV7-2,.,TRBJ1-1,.,CASSLIGGSTEAFF,TGTGCCAGCAGCTTAATCGGGGGTTCTACTGAAGCTTTCTTT
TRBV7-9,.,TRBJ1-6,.,CASRLGTGGNSPLHF,TGTGCCAGCAGACTAGGGACGGGGGGTAATTCACCCCTCCACTTT
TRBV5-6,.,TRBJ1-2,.,CASSLEGLGPYGYTF,TGTGCCAGCAGCTTGGAGGGGTTGGGGCCCTATGGCTACACCTTC
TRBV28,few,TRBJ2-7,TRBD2,CASSLGRYGAGDYEQYF,TGTGCCAGCAGTTTAGGGAGATACGGGGCGGGGGACTACGAGCAGTACTTC
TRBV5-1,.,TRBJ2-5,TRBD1,CASSWGTEQETQYF,TGCGCCAGCAGCTGGGGGACAGAGCAAGAGACCCAGTACTTC
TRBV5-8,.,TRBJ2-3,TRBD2,CASSLEAGGVTDTQYF,TGTGCCAGCAGCCTTGAAGCGGGAGGGGTCACAGATACGCAGTATTTT
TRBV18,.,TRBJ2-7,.,CASSPANRVWNEQYF,TGTGCCAGCTCACCGGCAAACAGGGTATGGAACGAGCAGTACTTC
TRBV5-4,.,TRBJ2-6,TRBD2,CASSSRLAGGVFSGANVLTF,TGTGCCAGCAGCTCTAGACTAGCGGGAGGGGTTTTCTCCGGGGCCAACGTCCTGACTTTC
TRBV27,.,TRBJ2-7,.,CASSSWSGVMYEQYF,TGTGCCAGCAGTTCCTGGTCCGGTGTGATGTACGAGCAGTACTTC
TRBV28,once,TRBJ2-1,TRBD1,CASSLGQGSFF,TGTGCCAGCAGCCTAGGACAGGGGTCGTTCTTC